This is a list of T cell receptor beta chains from one sample in a study of shared clonotypes between healthy human individuals. Using immunoSEQ multiplex PCR, the repertoire was profiled, and TCRdb retains in-frame clones only, with some absent. The sample comprises hundreds of thousands of clones, around 67% of which are singletons, and around 1.6% rests with the top ten. The sequenced sample consisted of memory CD4+ T cells sorted from blood. The receptors were gathered from a woman aged 30 to 39 in good health. The CDR3 runs from the conserved cysteine through the conserved F or W. The D gene is left open where the match is weak. The size of a clone is reported for some rows only, either as once, few or many, or as a class for expanded clones.

V	D	J	size	CDR3	DNA
TRBV28	TRBD2	TRBJ2-5	-	CASSPSGGAEETQYF	TGTGCCAGCAGCCCCTCGGGGGGGGCTGAAGAGACCCAGTACTTC
TRBV9	TRBD1	TRBJ1-5	-	CASSVAGGEQPQHF	TGTGCCAGCAGCGTAGCAGGGGGGGAGCAGCCCCAGCATTTT
TRBV7-9	-	TRBJ2-1	-	CAIRPRLSAYNEQFF	TGTGCCATCAGACCTCGGTTATCAGCCTACAATGAGCAGTTCTTC
TRBV5-1	TRBD2	TRBJ2-7	-	CASSLGLAGVSEQYF	TGCGCCAGCAGCTTGGGACTAGCGGGAGTCTCCGAGCAGTACTTC
TRBV5-1	TRBD2	TRBJ2-1	-	CASRSSGRTINEQFF	TGCGCCAGCAGATCAAGCGGGAGGACGATAAATGAGCAGTTCTTC
TRBV11-2	TRBD2	TRBJ2-5	-	CASSSRLAGGIETQYF	TGTGCCAGCAGCTCCCGACTAGCGGGAGGTATCGAGACCCAGTACTTC
TRBV30	TRBD2	TRBJ2-7	-	CACNSGRAPYEQYF	TGTGCCTGTAATAGCGGGAGGGCCCCCTACGAGCAGTACTTC
TRBV7-9	-	TRBJ2-7	-	CASSFGSFDEQYF	TGTGCCAGCAGCTTTGGCAGTTTCGACGAGCAGTACTTC
TRBV5-1	-	TRBJ2-6	-	CASSFGGLGANVLTF	TGCGCCAGCAGCTTTGGGGGCCTTGGGGCCAACGTCCTGACTTTC
TRBV9	TRBD1	TRBJ2-7	-	CASSQGALGHEQYF	TGTGCCAGCAGTCAGGGGGCCTTGGGCCACGAGCAGTACTTC
TRBV28	-	TRBJ2-5	-	CASSLFRGRETQYF	TGTGCCAGCAGTTTATTTCGGGGGCGGGAGACCCAGTACTTC
TRBV10-3	-	TRBJ1-5	-	CAISDRGDQPQHF	TGTGCCATCAGTGACAGGGGCGATCAGCCCCAGCATTTT
TRBV29-1	-	TRBJ1-5	-	CSVIDVVDSNQPQHF	TGCAGCGTCATCGACGTCGTGGACAGTAATCAGCCCCAGCATTTT
TRBV11-2	-	TRBJ2-7	-	CASSPGQRGSYEQYF	TGTGCCAGCAGCCCCGGACAGCGAGGGTCCTACGAGCAGTACTTC
TRBV27	TRBD2	TRBJ2-7	-	CASSLTSGSYEQYF	TGTGCCAGCAGTTTAACTAGCGGGAGTTACGAGCAGTACTTC
TRBV5-1	-	TRBJ1-1	-	CASSLAARRVAGNTEAFF	TGCGCCAGCAGCTTGGCGGCCCGCAGGGTCGCGGGGAACACTGAAGCTTTCTTT
TRBV5-1	-	TRBJ2-1	-	CASSYGIYNEQFF	TGCGCCAGCAGCTACGGGATCTACAATGAGCAGTTCTTC
TRBV9	-	TRBJ1-1	few	CASSGHSEAFF	TGTGCCAGCAGCGGCCATTCTGAAGCTTTCTTT
TRBV6-1	-	TRBJ1-2	-	CASSDSRRTLSYTF	TGTGCCAGCAGTGACTCTAGACGGACATTGTCCTACACCTTC
TRBV5-6	TRBD1	TRBJ1-2	many	CASSHSGTGGWYGYTF	TGTGCCAGCAGCCATTCTGGGACAGGAGGGTGGTATGGCTACACCTTC
TRBV10-1	TRBD2	TRBJ2-1	-	CASSRTSGSNEQFF	TGCGCCAGCAGCAGGACTAGCGGGAGTAATGAGCAGTTCTTC
TRBV30	-	TRBJ1-1	-	CAWSTENTEAFF	TGTGCCTGGAGTACAGAGAACACTGAAGCTTTCTTT
TRBV11-3	-	TRBJ2-2	-	CASSPVQWGRSKGELFF	TGTGCCAGCAGCCCAGTCCAATGGGGGAGGTCCAAAGGGGAGCTGTTTTTT
TRBV7-9	-	TRBJ2-1	-	CASSEGLGGNNEQFF	TGTGCCAGCAGCGAAGGACTAGGGGGGAACAATGAGCAGTTCTTC
TRBV30	-	TRBJ1-1	once	CAWRLNTEAFF	TGTGCCTGGAGGTTAAACACTGAAGCTTTCTTT
TRBV25-1	-	TRBJ1-4	-	CASSAVGQVENEKLFF	TGTGCCAGCAGTGCCGTCGGACAAGTTGAGAATGAAAAACTGTTTTTT
TRBV6-1	TRBD1	TRBJ1-5	many	CASSGFGTAYSNQPQHF	TGTGCCAGCAGTGGCTTCGGGACAGCTTATAGCAATCAGCCCCAGCATTTT
TRBV11-2	TRBD1	TRBJ2-7	-	CASSFATGTYEQYF	TGTGCCAGCAGCTTCGCGACAGGGACCTACGAGCAGTACTTC
TRBV5-4	-	TRBJ1-4	-	CASSQVGAGEFGNEKLFF	TGTGCCAGCAGCCAGGTTGGGGCAGGGGAGTTCGGGAATGAAAAACTGTTTTTT
TRBV6-5	TRBD1	TRBJ1-2	few	CASSYSDRATGYTF	TGTGCCAGCAGTTATTCGGACAGGGCGACAGGCTACACCTTC
TRBV30	TRBD2	TRBJ2-5	-	CAWSGLAGGETQYF	TGTGCCTGGAGTGGACTAGCGGGGGGGGAGACCCAGTACTTC
TRBV7-9	TRBD1	TRBJ1-2	-	CASSLRTGKLMSHTF	TGTGCCAGCAGCTTGAGGACAGGAAAATTGATGTCCCACACCTTC
TRBV10-3	TRBD2	TRBJ2-1	-	CATGWEGHNEQFF	TGTGCCACTGGGTGGGAGGGTCACAATGAGCAGTTCTTC
TRBV13	-	TRBJ1-1	-	CASSFLKNTEAFF	TGTGCCAGCAGCTTTCTCAAGAACACTGAAGCTTTCTTT
TRBV6-5	-	TRBJ2-6	once	CASSYSGQGGANVLTF	TGTGCCAGCAGTTACTCGGGGCAGGGTGGGGCCAACGTCCTGACTTTC
TRBV4-1	-	TRBJ1-6	-	CASSPVGRDSPLHF	TGCGCCAGCAGTCCGGTGGGACGGGATTCACCCCTCCACTTT
TRBV28	-	TRBJ1-2	-	CASSTGLATYGYTF	TGTGCCAGCAGCACAGGGTTAGCCACCTATGGCTACACCTTC
TRBV28	TRBD2	TRBJ2-7	-	CASSGSGAGGVEQYF	TGTGCCAGCAGTGGTAGCGGGGCGGGTGGGGTCGAGCAGTACTTC
TRBV27	-	TRBJ2-5	-	CASSPWVGQETQYF	TGTGCCAGCAGTCCCTGGGTGGGACAAGAGACCCAGTACTTC
TRBV19	-	TRBJ2-7	few	CASKPRGQLYEQYF	TGTGCCAGTAAACCTCGGGGCCAGCTCTACGAGCAGTACTTC
TRBV19	TRBD2	TRBJ2-1	-	CASSTPRGLAGVSEYEQFF	TGTGCCAGTAGTACCCCCAGGGGACTAGCGGGAGTATCAGAGTATGAGCAGTTCTTC
TRBV10-3	TRBD2	TRBJ2-1	-	CAISVGLAGGVNEQFF	TGTGCCATCAGTGTGGGACTAGCGGGAGGTGTCAATGAGCAGTTCTTC
TRBV5-6	TRBD1	TRBJ1-2	-	CASSQRDRGYGYTF	TGTGCCAGCAGCCAACGGGACAGGGGGTACGGCTACACCTTC
TRBV19	TRBD1	TRBJ1-1	-	CASKGDRGASEAFF	TGTGCCAGCAAGGGGGACAGGGGTGCCTCTGAAGCTTTCTTT
TRBV5-6	-	TRBJ1-5	-	CASSRGYGQPQHF	TGTGCCAGCAGCAGGGGATATGGTCAGCCCCAGCATTTT
TRBV7-9	-	TRBJ2-2	-	CASRSRGSGELFF	TGTGCCAGCAGATCCAGAGGATCCGGGGAGCTGTTTTTT